This T cell receptor (beta chain) was identified in a study of regulatory T cells in long-lasting Graves disease. The CDR3 sequence is 18 residues long. V lost 5 bases, J lost 2 bases, and 13 bases stayed unmatched. From germline, CDR1 is DFQATT and CDR2 SNEGSKA (reference sequence). Stated time point: newly diagnosed GD, antithyroid drugs for less than 3 months. There was RNA extracted from PBMCs, and the TCR library was made from it. Researchers made TCR beta libraries by using iRepertoire HTBI primers and running Arm-PCR on CDR3 regions. MiXCR, applied by TCRdb to the multiplex PCR reads, yields one record per CDR3 protein. Among about 420,000 distinct CDR3 sequences, about 15% were seen once, and the ten largest hold under 30%. The sample was also linked to a second study, of T cells in Graves' hyperthyroidism and ophthalmopathy. According to that study: First-round RT-PCR targeting the TCR CDR3 was performed with the HTBI primer set.

This sequence was found in a woman younger than 35 with Graves disease. The specimen was peripheral blood mononuclear cells (PBMCs), collected at new diagnosis, from a patient treated with antithyroid drugs. The rearrangement uses TRBV20-1 and TRBJ2-3; 13 nucleotides align to TRBD2. CDR3 protein: CSAQGGGLAGPSTDTQYF. CDR3 DNA sequence: TGCAGTGCTCAAGGGGGGGGACTAGCGGGACCCTCCACAGATACGCAGTATTTT.